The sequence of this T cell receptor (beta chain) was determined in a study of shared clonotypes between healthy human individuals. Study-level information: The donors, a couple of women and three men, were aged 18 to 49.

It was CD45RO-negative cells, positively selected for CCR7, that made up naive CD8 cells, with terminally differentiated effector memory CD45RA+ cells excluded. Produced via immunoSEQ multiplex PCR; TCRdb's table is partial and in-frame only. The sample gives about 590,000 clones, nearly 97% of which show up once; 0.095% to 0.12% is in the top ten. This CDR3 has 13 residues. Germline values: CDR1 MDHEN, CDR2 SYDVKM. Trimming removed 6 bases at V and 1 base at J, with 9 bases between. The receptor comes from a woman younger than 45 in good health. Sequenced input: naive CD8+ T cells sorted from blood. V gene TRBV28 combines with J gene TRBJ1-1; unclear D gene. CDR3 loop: CASSIQPNTEAFF. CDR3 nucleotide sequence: TGTGCCAGCAGCATACAACCGAACACTGAAGCTTTCTTT.